This TCR beta chain was documented in a study of CD8 T cells in ankylosing spondylitis. Study-level findings and limits: Enrichment of disease-linked clones was reportedly significant in matched ankylosing spondylitis synovial fluid. Seemingly characteristic of ankylosing spondylitis blood was a TCR beta motif consisting of roughly 8 highly homologous variants. Clones linked with disease were CD8+ and fairly uncommon in the peripheral blood. Previous work reported some of these motif variants in the synovial fluid and blood of reactive arthritis.

Each TCR beta library was made by quantitative 5'-RACE that incorporated molecular barcodes. Each CDR3 protein is one row after TCRdb ran MiXCR on the 5' RACE reads. The sample consists of some 800,000 distinct CDR3 sequences, 12% of them appearing once. In its sample, this clonotype was seen many times. What it recognizes is unknown. The V gene lost 7 bases and the J gene lost 8 bases, with 13 bases spanning the gap. This CDR3 has 11 residues. The germline CDR1 and CDR2 sequences are DFQATT and SNEGSKA (reference sequence). The sequence derives from a male donor with ankylosing spondylitis. The chain recombines TRBV20-1 with TRBJ2-3; a weak D match, TRBD2 (6 bases). Sequenced sample: blood, either unsorted or a sorted T cell fraction (not recorded which). The chain's CDR3 is CSGTLGGTQYF. DNA for the CDR3: TGCAGTGGTACGCTCGGGGGTACGCAGTATTTT.